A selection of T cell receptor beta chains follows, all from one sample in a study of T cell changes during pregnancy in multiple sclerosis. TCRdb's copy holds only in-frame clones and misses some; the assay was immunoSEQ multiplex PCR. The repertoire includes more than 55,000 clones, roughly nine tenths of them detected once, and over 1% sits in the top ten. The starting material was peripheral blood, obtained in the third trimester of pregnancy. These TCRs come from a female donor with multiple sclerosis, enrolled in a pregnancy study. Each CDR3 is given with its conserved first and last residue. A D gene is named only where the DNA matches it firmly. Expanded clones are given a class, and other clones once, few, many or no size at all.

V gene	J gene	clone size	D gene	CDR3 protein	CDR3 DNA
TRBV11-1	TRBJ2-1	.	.	CASSSRGSTGLPSVNEQFF	TGTGCCAGCAGCTCAAGAGGGTCCACGGGACTCCCGTCGGTGAATGAGCAGTTCTTC
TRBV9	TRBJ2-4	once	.	CASSVSRQGGLNIQYF	TGTGCCAGCAGCGTCAGTAGGCAGGGGGGATTAAACATTCAGTACTTC
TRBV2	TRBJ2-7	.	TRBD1	CASKQGADYEQYF	TGTGCCAGCAAACAGGGGGCGGACTACGAGCAGTACTTC
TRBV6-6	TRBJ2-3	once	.	CASSAGTTRDTQYF	TGTGCCAGCAGTGCCGGGACAACAAGGGATACGCAGTATTTT
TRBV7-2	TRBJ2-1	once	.	CASSLTPSSYNEQFF	TGTGCCAGCAGCTTAACCCCCAGCTCCTACAATGAGCAGTTCTTC
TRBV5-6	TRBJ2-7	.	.	CASSPLPGSIPTYEQYF	TGTGCCAGCAGCCCCCTACCAGGGTCAATTCCTACCTACGAGCAGTACTTC
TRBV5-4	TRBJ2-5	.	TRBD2	CASSGGVSSGRVQETQYF	TGTGCCAGCTCTGGGGGAGTGAGTAGCGGGAGGGTGCAAGAGACCCAGTACTTC
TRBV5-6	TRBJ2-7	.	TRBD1	CASSSDRGLPYEQYF	TGTGCCAGCAGCTCCGACAGGGGCCTCCCCTACGAGCAGTACTTC
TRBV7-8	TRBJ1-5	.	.	CASTLREGNQPQHF	TGTGCCAGCACTCTCAGAGAGGGCAATCAGCCCCAGCATTTT
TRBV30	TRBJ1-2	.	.	CAWSVRGLETGGYTF	TGTGCCTGGAGTGTAAGGGGACTCGAAACTGGGGGCTACACCTTC
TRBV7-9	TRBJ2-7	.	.	CASSLEAYEQYF	TGTGCCAGCAGCTTGGAGGCGTACGAGCAGTACTTC
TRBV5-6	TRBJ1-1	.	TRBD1	CASSPRTGSTMNTEAFF	TGTGCCAGCAGCCCCAGGACAGGATCAACCATGAACACTGAAGCTTTCTTT
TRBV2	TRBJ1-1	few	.	CASTVNPGNTEAFF	TGTGCCAGCACCGTCAATCCGGGGAACACTGAAGCTTTCTTT
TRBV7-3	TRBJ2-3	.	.	CASNRAGGTDTQYF	TGTGCCAGCAATCGAGCGGGTGGCACAGATACGCAGTATTTT
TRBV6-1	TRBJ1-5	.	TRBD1	CASSSLTGGNQPQHF	TGTGCCAGCAGTTCGTTGACAGGGGGGAATCAGCCCCAGCATTTT
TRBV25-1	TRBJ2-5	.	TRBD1	CATQNRGRETQYF	TGTGCCACCCAGAACAGGGGGCGGGAGACCCAGTACTTC
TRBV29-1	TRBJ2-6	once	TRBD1	CSVLGTGGVGANVLTF	TGCAGCGTCCTCGGGACAGGGGGCGTGGGGGCCAACGTCCTGACTTTC
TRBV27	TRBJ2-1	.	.	CASRPLQGSSYNEQFF	TGTGCCAGCAGACCACTGCAGGGCAGCTCCTACAATGAGCAGTTCTTC
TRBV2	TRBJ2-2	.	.	CASSVVDGELFF	TGTGCCAGCAGTGTGGTAGACGGGGAGCTGTTTTTT
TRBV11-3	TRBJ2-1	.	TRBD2	CASSPRTSGYNEQFF	TGTGCCAGCAGCCCCAGGACTAGCGGTTACAATGAGCAGTTCTTC
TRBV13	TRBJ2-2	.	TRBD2	CASSLAGGGTGELFF	TGTGCCAGCAGCTTAGCGGGAGGAGGCACCGGGGAGCTGTTTTTT
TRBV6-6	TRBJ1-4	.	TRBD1	CASSIGQATNEKLFF	TGTGCCAGCAGCATCGGACAGGCAACTAATGAAAAACTGTTTTTT
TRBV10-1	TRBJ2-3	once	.	CASSEQRGTDTQYF	TGCGCCAGCAGTGAACAGCGGGGCACAGATACGCAGTATTTT
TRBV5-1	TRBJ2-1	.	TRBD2	CASSLAGASYNEQFF	TGCGCCAGCAGTTTAGCGGGAGCTTCCTACAATGAGCAGTTCTTC
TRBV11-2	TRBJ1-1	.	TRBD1	CASSNRMGRGYAEAFF	TGTGCCAGCAGCAACCGCATGGGCAGGGGGTATGCTGAAGCTTTCTTT
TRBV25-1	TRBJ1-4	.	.	CASTEKGLNEKLFF	TGTGCCAGCACCGAAAAGGGGCTCAATGAAAAACTGTTTTTT